This entry features one T cell receptor (beta chain) sequence. Its cognate antigen is unknown. The junction does not match germline at one end; this may be a read error. The entry originates in a study of cytomegalovirus exposure and HLA in healthy donors. Background on the study: Falling in the Caucasian-associated ancestry cluster were approximately 84% of about 400 genotyped donors. Study results and limitations: Data from an earlier analysis indicated that most TCR beta V segments were productive either about 90% or about 30% of the time. A later analysis found most CMV-associated TCR beta chains apparently HLA-restricted. Rarity characterized most TCR sequences, yet some public TCRs appeared in many donors.

Both 60 Vbeta primers and 13 Jbeta primers went into the PCR. Sequencing used immunoSEQ multiplex PCR; TCRdb keeps in-frame clones, though not all of them. The repertoire holds about 140,000 clones, with 75% to 85% as singletons. CDR1 DFQATT and CDR2 SNEGSKA come from the germline V gene (reference sequence). The CDR3 is made up of 9 amino acids. The material sequenced was PBMCs. V and J are TRBV20-1 and TRBJ1-2; no reliable D call. The TCR comes from a female donor in good health and CMV-seronegative. DNA for the CDR3: TGCAGTGCTAGTGGCGGCTTTACTTTC. It codes for CSASGGFTF.